These T cell receptor beta chains were read from a single sample in a study of blood T cell repertoires in COVID-19. The table came from immunoSEQ multiplex PCR; TCRdb's copy has only in-frame clones and leaves some out. The sample has about 110,000 clones, roughly 81% seen once. The sample consisted of peripheral blood. Every receptor here comes from a man aged 35-49 years with acute or convalescent COVID-19. The CDR3 runs from the conserved cysteine through the conserved F or W. A D gene is named only where the DNA matches it firmly. A clone size is listed for some rows: how often the clone was seen (once, few, many), or a class if it is expanded.

D gene,V gene,clone size,J gene,CDR3 protein,CDR3 DNA
TRBD1,TRBV9,NA,TRBJ2-5,CASSGQGTQETQYF,TGTGCCAGCAGTGGACAGGGGACCCAAGAGACCCAGTACTTC
TRBD2,TRBV7-9,NA,TRBJ2-7,CASSILAEQYF,TGTGCCAGCAGCATACTAGCGGAGCAGTACTTC
NA,TRBV18,NA,TRBJ2-7,CASSPQNSGYEQYF,TGTGCCAGCTCACCCCAAAACAGCGGCTACGAGCAGTACTTC
NA,TRBV6-1,once,TRBJ2-1,CASSDGVSSYNEQFF,TGTGCCAGCAGTGACGGGGTTAGCTCCTACAATGAGCAGTTCTTC
TRBD2,TRBV5-1,NA,TRBJ2-3,CASSDLAGPTDTQYF,TGCGCCAGCAGCGACCTAGCGGGGCCCACAGATACGCAGTATTTT
NA,TRBV7-9,NA,TRBJ2-3,CASSLAPRNTQYF,TGTGCCAGCAGCTTAGCCCCGAGAAATACGCAGTATTTT
TRBD1,TRBV4-1,once,TRBJ1-5,CASSQPGTASNQPQHF,TGCGCCAGCAGCCAACCCGGGACAGCTTCGAATCAGCCCCAGCATTTT
TRBD1,TRBV19,NA,TRBJ1-5,CASSPTGGWKNQPQHF,TGTGCCAGTAGTCCGACAGGGGGCTGGAAAAATCAGCCCCAGCATTTT
NA,TRBV6-4,NA,TRBJ1-2,CASSEDSGLSEDYTF,TGTGCCAGCAGTGAGGACAGTGGCCTTTCAGAGGATTACACCTTC
TRBD1,TRBV27,NA,TRBJ1-5,CASSALQGPHQPQHF,TGTGCCAGCAGTGCGCTACAGGGGCCTCATCAGCCCCAGCATTTT
TRBD1,TRBV4-1,NA,TRBJ1-1,CASSQGTGEAFF,TGCGCCAGCAGCCAAGGGACAGGGGAAGCTTTCTTT
NA,TRBV19,NA,TRBJ1-3,CASSYRTASGNTIYF,TGTGCCAGTAGTTACCGGACAGCCTCAGGAAACACCATATATTTT
TRBD2,TRBV6-5,NA,TRBJ2-7,CASSPVGSGGDEQYF,TGTGCCAGCAGCCCCGTCGGATCGGGGGGGGACGAGCAGTACTTC
TRBD2,TRBV24-1,NA,TRBJ2-1,CATSDSDSGVYNEQFF,TGTGCCACCAGTGATTCTGATAGCGGGGTTTACAATGAGCAGTTCTTC
TRBD1,TRBV11-3,NA,TRBJ2-1,CASSLGTGVGNEQFF,TGTGCCAGCAGCTTAGGGACAGGGGTGGGGAATGAGCAGTTCTTC
NA,TRBV3-1/TRBV3-2,few,TRBJ1-4,CASRGGMSGEKLFF,TGTGCCAGCAGGGGAGGGATGAGCGGTGAAAAACTGTTTTTT
NA,TRBV10-3,NA,TRBJ1-1,CAISERTDPMNTEAFF,TGTGCCATCAGTGAGAGGACAGATCCCATGAACACTGAAGCTTTCTTT
NA,TRBV7-8,NA,TRBJ1-2,CASSLGGNYGYTF,TGTGCCAGCAGCTTAGGGGGCAACTATGGCTACACCTTC
TRBD2,TRBV7-9,NA,TRBJ2-5,CASILTSGDQETQYF,TGTGCCAGCATCCTGACTAGCGGGGATCAAGAGACCCAGTACTTC
NA,TRBV7-2,NA,TRBJ2-7,CASSPIAAKSYEQYF,TGTGCCAGCAGCCCAATTGCGGCCAAATCCTACGAGCAGTACTTC
NA,TRBV27,once,TRBJ2-5,CASSARYQETQYF,TGTGCCAGCAGTGCCCGGTACCAAGAGACCCAGTACTTC
NA,TRBV2,NA,TRBJ2-2,CASSPGLMNGELFF,TGTGCCAGCAGTCCGGGACTCATGAACGGGGAGCTGTTTTTT